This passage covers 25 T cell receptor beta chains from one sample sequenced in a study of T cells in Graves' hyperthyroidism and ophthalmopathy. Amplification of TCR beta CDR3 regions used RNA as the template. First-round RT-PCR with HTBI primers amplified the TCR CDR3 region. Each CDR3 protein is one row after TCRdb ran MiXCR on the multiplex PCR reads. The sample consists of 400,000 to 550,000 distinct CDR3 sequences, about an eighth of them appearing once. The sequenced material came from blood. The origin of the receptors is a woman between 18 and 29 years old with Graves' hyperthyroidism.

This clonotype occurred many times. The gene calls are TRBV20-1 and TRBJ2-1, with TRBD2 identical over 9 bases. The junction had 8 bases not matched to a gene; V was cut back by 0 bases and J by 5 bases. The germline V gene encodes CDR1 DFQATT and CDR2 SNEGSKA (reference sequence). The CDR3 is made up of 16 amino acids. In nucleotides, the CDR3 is TGCAGTGCTAGAGACGTGGGCGGGAGGGGGGACAATGAGCAGTTCTTC. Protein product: CSARDVGGRGDNEQFF.

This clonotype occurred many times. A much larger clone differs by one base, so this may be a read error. The chain's CDR3 is CASGFAENQPQHF. The DNA for the CDR3 is TGTGCCAGCGGTTTCGCAGAGAATCAGCCCCAGCATTTT. The V and J genes are TRBV12-3 or TRBV12-4 and TRBJ1-5, with no clear D. The length of the CDR3 is 13 residues.

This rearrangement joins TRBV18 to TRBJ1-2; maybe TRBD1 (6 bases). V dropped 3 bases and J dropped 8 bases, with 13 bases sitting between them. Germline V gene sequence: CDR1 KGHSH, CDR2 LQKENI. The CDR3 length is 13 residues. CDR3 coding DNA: TGTGCCAGCTCACCCGCAGGGGTTGACGGCTACACCTTC. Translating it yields CASSPAGVDGYTF.

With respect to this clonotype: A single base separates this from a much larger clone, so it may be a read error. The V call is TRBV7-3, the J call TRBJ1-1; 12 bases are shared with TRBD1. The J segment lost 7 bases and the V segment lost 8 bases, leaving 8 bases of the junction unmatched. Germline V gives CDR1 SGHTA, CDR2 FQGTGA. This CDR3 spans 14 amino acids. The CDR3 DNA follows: TGTGCCAGCGGCCAGGGACAGGGGGCAAGTGAAGCTTTCTTT. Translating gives CASGQGQGASEAFF.

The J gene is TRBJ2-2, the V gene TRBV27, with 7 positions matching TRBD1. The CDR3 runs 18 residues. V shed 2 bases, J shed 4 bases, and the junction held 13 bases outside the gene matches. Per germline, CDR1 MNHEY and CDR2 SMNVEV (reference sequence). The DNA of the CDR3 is TGTGCCAGCAGTTTAGGGGGACAGCCCTTGGGAAGCACCGGGGAGCTGTTTTTT. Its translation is CASSLGGQPLGSTGELFF.

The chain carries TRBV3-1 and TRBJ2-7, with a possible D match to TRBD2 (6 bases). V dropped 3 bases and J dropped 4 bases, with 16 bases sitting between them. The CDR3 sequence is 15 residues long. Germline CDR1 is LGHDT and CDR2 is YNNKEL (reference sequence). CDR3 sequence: CASSQNSGAGYEQYF. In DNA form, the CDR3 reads TGTGCCAGCAGCCAGAATTCGGGAGCGGGTTACGAGCAGTACTTC.

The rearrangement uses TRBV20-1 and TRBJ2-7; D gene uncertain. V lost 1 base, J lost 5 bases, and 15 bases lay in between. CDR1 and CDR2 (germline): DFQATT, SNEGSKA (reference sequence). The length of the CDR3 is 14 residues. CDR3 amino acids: CSARGQAGTHEQYF. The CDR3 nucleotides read TGCAGTGCTAGAGGCCAGGCAGGTACCCACGAGCAGTACTTC.

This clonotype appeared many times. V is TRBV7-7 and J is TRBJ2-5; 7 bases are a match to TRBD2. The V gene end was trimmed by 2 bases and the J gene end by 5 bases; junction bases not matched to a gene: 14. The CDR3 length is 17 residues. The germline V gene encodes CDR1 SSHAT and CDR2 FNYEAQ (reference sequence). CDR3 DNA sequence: TGTGCCAGCAGCTTAATGCTCGAAGGCGGGAGAAGGGAGACCCAGTACTTC. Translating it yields CASSLMLEGGRRETQYF.

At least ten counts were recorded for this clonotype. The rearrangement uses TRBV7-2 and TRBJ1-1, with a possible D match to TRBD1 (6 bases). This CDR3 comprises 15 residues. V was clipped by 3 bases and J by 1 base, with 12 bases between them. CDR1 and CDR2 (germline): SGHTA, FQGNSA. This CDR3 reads CASSFGGQWNTEAFF. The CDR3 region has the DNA TGTGCCAGCAGCTTTGGTGGACAGTGGAACACTGAAGCTTTCTTT.

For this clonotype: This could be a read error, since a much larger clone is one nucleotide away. CDR3: CASSRDSRTGELFF. The CDR3 DNA follows: TGTGCCAGCAGCCGGGACTCGCGCACCGGGGAGCTGTTTTTT. The rearrangement uses TRBV12-3 or TRBV12-4 and TRBJ2-2; TRBD2 might be the D (6 bases). The CDR3 is 14 residues long. V gave up 6 bases and J gave up 4 bases, with 12 bases separating them.

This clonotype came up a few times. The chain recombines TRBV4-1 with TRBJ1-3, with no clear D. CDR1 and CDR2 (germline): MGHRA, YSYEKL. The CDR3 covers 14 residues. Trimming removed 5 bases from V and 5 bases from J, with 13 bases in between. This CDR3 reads CASSSSWGRNTIYF. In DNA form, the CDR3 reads TGCGCCAGCAGCTCATCTTGGGGAAGAAACACCATATATTTT.

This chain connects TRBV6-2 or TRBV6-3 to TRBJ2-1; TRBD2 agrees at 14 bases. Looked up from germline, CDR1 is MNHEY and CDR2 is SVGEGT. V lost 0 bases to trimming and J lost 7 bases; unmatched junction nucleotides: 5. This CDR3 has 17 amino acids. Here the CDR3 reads CASSYSGLAGARNEQFF. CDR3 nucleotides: TGTGCCAGCAGTTACTCGGGACTAGCGGGAGCGCGGAATGAGCAGTTCTTC.

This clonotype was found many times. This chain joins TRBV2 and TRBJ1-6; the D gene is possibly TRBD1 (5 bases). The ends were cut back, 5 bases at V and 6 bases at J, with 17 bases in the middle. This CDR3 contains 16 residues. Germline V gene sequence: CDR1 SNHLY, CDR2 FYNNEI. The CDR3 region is CASSRRGTSSNSPLHF. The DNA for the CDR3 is TGTGCCAGCAGTCGACGGGGGACTTCCAGTAATTCACCCCTCCACTTT.

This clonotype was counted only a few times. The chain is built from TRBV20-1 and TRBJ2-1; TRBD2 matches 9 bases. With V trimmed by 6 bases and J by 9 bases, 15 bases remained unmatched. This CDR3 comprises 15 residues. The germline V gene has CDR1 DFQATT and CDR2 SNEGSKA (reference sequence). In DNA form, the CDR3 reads TGCAGTGCCGGCGCGTCTAGCGGGAATCTGCGTGAGCAGTTCTTC. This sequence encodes CSAGASSGNLREQFF.

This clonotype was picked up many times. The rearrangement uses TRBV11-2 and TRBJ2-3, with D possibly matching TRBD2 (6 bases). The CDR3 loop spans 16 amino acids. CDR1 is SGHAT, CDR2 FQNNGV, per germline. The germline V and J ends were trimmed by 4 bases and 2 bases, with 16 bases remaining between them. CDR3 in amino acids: CASSSIKRAFTDTQYF. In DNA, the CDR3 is TGTGCCAGCAGCTCGATAAAGCGGGCTTTCACAGATACGCAGTATTTT.

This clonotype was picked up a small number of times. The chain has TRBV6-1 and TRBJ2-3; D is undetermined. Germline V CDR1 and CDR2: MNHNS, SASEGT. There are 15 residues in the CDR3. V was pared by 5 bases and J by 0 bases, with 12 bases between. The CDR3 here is CASSSPDLSTDTQYF. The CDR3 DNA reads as TGTGCCAGCAGTTCCCCGGACCTTAGCACAGATACGCAGTATTTT.

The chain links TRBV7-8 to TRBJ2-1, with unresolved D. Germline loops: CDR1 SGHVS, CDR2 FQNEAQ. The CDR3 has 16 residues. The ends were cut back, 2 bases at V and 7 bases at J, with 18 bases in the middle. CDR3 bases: TGTGCCAGCAGCTTATGGTCAAGCCCTCAGGCGAATGAGCAGTTCTTC. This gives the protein CASSLWSSPQANEQFF.

The CDR3 region has the DNA TGTGCCAGCAGGTTCACGGGGTATAGCAATCAGCCCCAGCATTTT. Its protein is CASRFTGYSNQPQHF. The chain uses TRBV7-2 and TRBJ1-5; D is ambiguous. This CDR3 is 15 amino acids long. The V end was cut by 6 bases, the J end by 0 bases, with 12 bases between. The germline CDR1 and CDR2 sequences are SGHTA and FQGNSA.

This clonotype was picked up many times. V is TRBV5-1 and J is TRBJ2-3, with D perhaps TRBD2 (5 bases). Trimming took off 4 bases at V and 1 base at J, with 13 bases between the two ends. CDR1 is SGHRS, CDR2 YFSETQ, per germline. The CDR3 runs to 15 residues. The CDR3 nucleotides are TGCGCCAGCAGCACCATTCGGGGAGGCACAGATACGCAGTATTTT. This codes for CASSTIRGGTDTQYF. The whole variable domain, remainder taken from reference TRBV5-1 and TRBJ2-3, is KAGVTQTPRYLIKTRGQQVTLSCSPISGHRSVSWYQQTPGQGLQFLFEYFSETQRNKGNFPGRFSGRQFSNSRSEMNVSTLELGDSALYLCASSTIRGGTDTQYFGPGTRLTVL.

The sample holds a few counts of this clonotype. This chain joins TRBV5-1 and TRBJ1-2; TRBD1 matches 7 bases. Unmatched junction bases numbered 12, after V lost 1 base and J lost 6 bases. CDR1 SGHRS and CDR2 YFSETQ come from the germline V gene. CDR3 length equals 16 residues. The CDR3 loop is CASSLHSDRVFDGYTF. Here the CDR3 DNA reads TGCGCCAGCAGCTTGCATAGTGACAGGGTCTTTGATGGCTACACCTTC. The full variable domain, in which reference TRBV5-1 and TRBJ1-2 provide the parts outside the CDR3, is KAGVTQTPRYLIKTRGQQVTLSCSPISGHRSVSWYQQTPGQGLQFLFEYFSETQRNKGNFPGRFSGRQFSNSRSEMNVSTLELGDSALYLCASSLHSDRVFDGYTFGSGTRLTVV.

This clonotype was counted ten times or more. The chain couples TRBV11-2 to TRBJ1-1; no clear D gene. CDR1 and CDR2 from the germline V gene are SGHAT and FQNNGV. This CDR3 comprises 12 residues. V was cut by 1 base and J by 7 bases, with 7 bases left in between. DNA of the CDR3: TGTGCCAGCAGCTTAGGATTTGGTGAAGCTTTCTTT. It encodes CASSLGFGEAFF.

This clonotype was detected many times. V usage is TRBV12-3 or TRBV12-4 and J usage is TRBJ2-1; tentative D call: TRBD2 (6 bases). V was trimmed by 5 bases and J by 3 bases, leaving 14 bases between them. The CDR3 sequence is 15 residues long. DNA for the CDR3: TGTGCCAGCAGTCCTAGCGACCCAGGCTACAATGAGCAGTTCTTC. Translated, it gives CASSPSDPGYNEQFF.

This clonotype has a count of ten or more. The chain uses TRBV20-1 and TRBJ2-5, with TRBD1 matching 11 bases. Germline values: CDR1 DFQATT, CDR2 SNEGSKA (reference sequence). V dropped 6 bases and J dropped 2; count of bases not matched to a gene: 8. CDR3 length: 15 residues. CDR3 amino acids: CSAWGQGVQQETQYF. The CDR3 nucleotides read TGCAGTGCCTGGGGACAGGGGGTACAACAAGAGACCCAGTACTTC.

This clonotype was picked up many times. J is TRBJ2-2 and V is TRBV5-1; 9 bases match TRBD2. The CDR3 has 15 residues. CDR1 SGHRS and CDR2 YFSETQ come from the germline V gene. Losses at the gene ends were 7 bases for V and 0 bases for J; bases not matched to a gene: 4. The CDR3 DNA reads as TGCGCCAGCGGGGGACTAGCACCGAACACCGGGGAGCTGTTTTTT. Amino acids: CASGGLAPNTGELFF.

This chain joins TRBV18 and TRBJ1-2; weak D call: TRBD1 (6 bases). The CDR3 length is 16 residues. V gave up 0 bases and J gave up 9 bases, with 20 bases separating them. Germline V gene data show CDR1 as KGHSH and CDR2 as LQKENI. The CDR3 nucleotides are TGTGCCAGCTCACCACCATCAACTTGGGGGGCAAGGAGCTACACCTTC. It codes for CASSPPSTWGARSYTF. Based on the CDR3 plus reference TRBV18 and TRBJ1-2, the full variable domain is NAGVMQNPRHLVRRRGQEARLRCSPMKGHSHVYWYRQLPEEGLKFMVYLQKENIIDESGMPKERFSAEFPKEGPSILRIQQVVRGDSAAYFCASSPPSTWGARSYTFGSGTRLTVV.